This section outlines one TCR beta chain sequence together with its context. The target antigen is unknown. The sample belongs to a study of beta chain features in type 1 diabetes. Germline V gene sequence: CDR1 SGHDT, CDR2 YYEEEE. The V segment lost 4 bases and the J segment 7 bases; nucleotides outside the gene matches: 11. The CDR3 consists of 16 residues. General observations from the study: Type 1 diabetes patients had moderately but significantly shorter TCRB CDR3s in all four CD4+ subsets.

Every bit of the isolated RNA underwent reverse transcription, so sequencing read expressed TCRB transcripts. Each sample of naive, central memory or regulatory T cells had, on average, about 3.57 million reads. Generated by immunoSEQ multiplex PCR, the TCRdb table keeps only in-frame clones and is missing some. The table shows about 700,000 clones, with about an eighth occurring only once. Source material: naive CD4+ T cells from blood. The rearrangement uses TRBV5-6 and TRBJ2-1, with 10 positions matching TRBD1. The origin of this receptor is a man aged 18 to 30 with type 1 diabetes. CDR3 sequence reads: CASSRMGQGMVNEQFF. The CDR3 bases are TGTGCCAGCAGCCGAATGGGACAGGGGATGGTGAATGAGCAGTTCTTC. Together with reference TRBV5-6 and TRBJ2-1, the CDR3 gives the full variable domain: DAGVTQSPTHLIKTRGQQVTLRCSPKSGHDTVSWYQQALGQGPQFIFQYYEEEERQRGNFPDRFSGHQFPNYSSELNVNALLLGDSALYLCASSRMGQGMVNEQFFGPGTRLTVL.